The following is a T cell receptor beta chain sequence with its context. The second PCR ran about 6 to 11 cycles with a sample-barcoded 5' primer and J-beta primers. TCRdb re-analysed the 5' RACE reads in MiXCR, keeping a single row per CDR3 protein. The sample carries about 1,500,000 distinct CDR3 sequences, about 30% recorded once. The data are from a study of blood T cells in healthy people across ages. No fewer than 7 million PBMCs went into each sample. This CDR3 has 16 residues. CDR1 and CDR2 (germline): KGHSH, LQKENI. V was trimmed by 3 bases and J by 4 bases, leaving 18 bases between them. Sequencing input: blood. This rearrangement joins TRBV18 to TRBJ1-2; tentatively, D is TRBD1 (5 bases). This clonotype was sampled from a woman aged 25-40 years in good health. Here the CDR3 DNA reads TGTGCCAGCTCACCTCTGGCAGGGCCTATAAGCTATGGCTACACCTTC. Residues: CASSPLAGPISYGYTF. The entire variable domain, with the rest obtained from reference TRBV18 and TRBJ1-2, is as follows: NAGVMQNPRHLVRRRGQEARLRCSPMKGHSHVYWYRQLPEEGLKFMVYLQKENIIDESGMPKERFSAEFPKEGPSILRIQQVVRGDSAAYFCASSPLAGPISYGYTFGSGTRLTVV.